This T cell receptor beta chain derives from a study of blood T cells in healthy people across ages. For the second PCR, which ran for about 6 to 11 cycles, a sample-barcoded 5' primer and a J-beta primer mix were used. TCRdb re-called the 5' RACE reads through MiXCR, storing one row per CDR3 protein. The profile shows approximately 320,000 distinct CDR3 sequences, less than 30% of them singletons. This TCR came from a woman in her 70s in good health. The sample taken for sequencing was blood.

Here the CDR3 DNA reads TGTGCCACCAGCAGAGATTATACCGGAAATGAGCAGTTCTTC. Protein: CATSRDYTGNEQFF. The gene calls are TRBV15 and TRBJ2-5, with D unresolved. The last part of the DNA fits TRBJ2-1 better; the J call may be wrong. The length of the CDR3 is 14 residues. Germline V lookup: CDR1 LNHNV, CDR2 YYDKDF (reference sequence).